This TCR beta chain originates from a study of blood T cell repertoires in COVID-19 (dated by TCRdb to about 2020). The study in broad terms: Samples from collaborators originated in the United States, Italy and Spain and spanned both the acute and convalescent phases of COVID-19. The material from the prospective study consisted of cDNA or gDNA derived from T cells, B-cell-depleted T cells, or PBMCs. Subjects who had been exposed to COVID-19, were actively infected with it, or had recovered from it provided the deeply sampled blood TCRbeta repertoires that made up the dataset. The repertoires were released in a freely available public database meant as a resource for research on the immune response to SARS-CoV-2. Samples came from the ongoing ImmuneRACE study (first 160 participants) plus 1,254 subjects from 6 global collaborators. A de-identified subject ID, COVID-19 status, age in years and sex were almost always included in the sample metadata. Where HLA class I and class II types were available, the types were taken from metadata supplied by the sample provider, not from assay-based typing. The investigation overall reported the following: How much clinical and demographic metadata was included differed by source and by participant, and the metadata was provided uncurated.

The immunoSEQ Assay, a bias-controlled multiplex PCR, was used to amplify TCRbeta CDR3 regions from genomic DNA. The authors' pipeline ran thus. Within the assay, amplification of reference gene primers was used to estimate how many nucleated cells each sample contained. To quantify the absolute abundance of each unique TCRbeta CDR3 rearrangement, sequence reads were collapsed and filtered. For each sample, productive Simpson clonality was calculated by taking the square root of Simpson's diversity index across productive rearrangements. TCRdb's version of the immuneACCESS table is confined to in-frame rearrangements and falls short of the full clone set. An unresolved V gene accounts for under half of the shortfall where checked; the remainder is of unknown origin. The V and J calls and clone size were taken over from that table, and D and trimming were inferred from the DNA. In all, the sample holds roughly 100,000 clones, and about 79% of those were seen once. In total, the top ten clones hold 6.2% of the sample.

At one collaborating source in Seattle, patients were enrolled during active infection and were followed longitudinally through the course of disease. The collaborating institutions used their own protocols to collect whole blood in K2EDTA tubes. For TCRbeta analysis, collaborators shipped samples as frozen whole blood, isolated PBMCs, or DNA extracted from either of those sample types. The germline V gene (reference sequence) provides CDR1 GTSNPN and CDR2 SVGIG. The CDR3 spans 15 residues, from the cysteine through the phenylalanine. Of all the DNA, just the CDR3 is kept, 45 bases in frame from base 1. V drops 4 bases and J drops 0 bases, leaving 14 bases in between. Concerning this clone: What antigen it recognizes has not been identified. The sample holds no much larger clone one base away, and base qualities are not on file.

The sequence was obtained from a man older than 75 with COVID-19, enrolled during active disease. The sample comprised peripheral blood. Here the chain combines TRBV30 and TRBJ2-3; a weak D assignment points to TRBD2 (5 bases agree). The CDR3 amino acid sequence is: CAWTPTTASTDTQYF. The sequenced DNA: TGTGCCTGGACCCCGACTACCGCTAGCACAGATACGCAGTATTTT.